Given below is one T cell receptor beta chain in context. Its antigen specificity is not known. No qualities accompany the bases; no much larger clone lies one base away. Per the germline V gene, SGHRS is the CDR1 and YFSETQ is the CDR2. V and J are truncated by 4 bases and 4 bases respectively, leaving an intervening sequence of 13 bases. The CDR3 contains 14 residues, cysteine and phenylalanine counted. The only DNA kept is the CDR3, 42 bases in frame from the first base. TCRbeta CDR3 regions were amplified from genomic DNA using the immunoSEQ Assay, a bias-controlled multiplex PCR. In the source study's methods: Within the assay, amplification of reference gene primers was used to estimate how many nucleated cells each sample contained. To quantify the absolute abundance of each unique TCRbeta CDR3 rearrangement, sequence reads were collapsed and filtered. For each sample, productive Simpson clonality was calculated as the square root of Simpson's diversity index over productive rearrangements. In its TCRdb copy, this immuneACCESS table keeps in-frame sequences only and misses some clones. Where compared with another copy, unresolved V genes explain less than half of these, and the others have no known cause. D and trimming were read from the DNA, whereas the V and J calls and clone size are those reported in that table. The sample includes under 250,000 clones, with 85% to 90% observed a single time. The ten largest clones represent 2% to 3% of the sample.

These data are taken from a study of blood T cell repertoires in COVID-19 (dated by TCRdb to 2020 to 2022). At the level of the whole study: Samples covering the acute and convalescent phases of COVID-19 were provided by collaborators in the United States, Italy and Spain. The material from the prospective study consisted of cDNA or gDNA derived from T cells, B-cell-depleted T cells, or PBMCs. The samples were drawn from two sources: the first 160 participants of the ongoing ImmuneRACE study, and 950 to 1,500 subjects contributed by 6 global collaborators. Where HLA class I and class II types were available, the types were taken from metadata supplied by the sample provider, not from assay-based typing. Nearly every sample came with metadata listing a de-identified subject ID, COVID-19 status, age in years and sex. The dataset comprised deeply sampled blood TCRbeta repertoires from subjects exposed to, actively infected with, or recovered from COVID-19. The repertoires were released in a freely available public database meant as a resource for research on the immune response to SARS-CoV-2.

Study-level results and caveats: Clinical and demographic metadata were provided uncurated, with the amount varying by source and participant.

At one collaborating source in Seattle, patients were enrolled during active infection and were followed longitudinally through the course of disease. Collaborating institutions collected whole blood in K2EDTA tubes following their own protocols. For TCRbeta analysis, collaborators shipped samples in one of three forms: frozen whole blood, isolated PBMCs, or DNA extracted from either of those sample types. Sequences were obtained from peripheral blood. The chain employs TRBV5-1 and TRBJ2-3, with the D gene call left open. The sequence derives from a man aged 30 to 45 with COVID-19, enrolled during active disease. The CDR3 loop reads CASSKRSIPDTQYF. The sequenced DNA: TGCGCCAGCAGCAAAAGGAGTATACCAGATACGCAGTATTTT.